The sequence of this TCR beta chain was determined in a study of blood T cell repertoires in COVID-19. CDR3 size: 15 residues. The V gene end was trimmed by 0 bases and the J gene end by 8 bases; junction bases not matched to a gene: 9. Germline CDR1 MNHNS, CDR2 SASEGT. Original data processing: Estimation of nucleated cell counts relied on the amplification of reference gene primers. Assay: immunoSEQ multiplex PCR; the TCRdb copy retains only in-frame clones and omits some. The V and J calls and clone size were taken over from that table, and D and trimming were inferred from the DNA. The profile shows 300,000 to 350,000 clones, nearly 90% of them singletons. The study assigned cohorts using participant-reported clinical history.

The J gene is TRBJ1-2, the V gene TRBV6-1; 7 bases align to TRBD1. Specimen: PBMCs or T cells enriched from blood (not recorded which). The receptor was isolated from a woman under 40 who had recovered from COVID-19. The CDR3 bases are TGTGCCAGCAGTGAAGCCGCAGGGGGGATTGAGGGCTACACCTTC. Amino acid sequence: CASSEAAGGIEGYTF.